This T cell receptor beta chain was documented in a study of beta chain features in type 1 diabetes. The CDR3 runs to 13 residues. Germline CDR1 and CDR2: GTSNPN and SVGIG (reference sequence). V was cut by 6 bases and J by 9 bases, with 18 bases left in between. Expressed TCRB transcripts were sequenced because the isolated RNA had all been reverse transcribed beforehand. The assay was immunoSEQ multiplex PCR, and TCRdb's table has in-frame clones only and misses some. The sample gives some 200,000 clones, approximately 11% of which show up once; over 1% is in the top ten. The chain has TRBV30 and TRBJ2-4, with D unclear. This sequence originates from a man aged 18 to 30 in good health. Input material: central memory CD4+ T cells from blood. This CDR3 reads CACQDGEKFIQYF. The CDR3 nucleotides read TGTGCCTGTCAGGACGGAGAGAAATTCATTCAGTACTTC. The whole variable domain, remainder taken from reference TRBV30 and TRBJ2-4, is SQTIHQWPATLVQPVGSPLSLECTVEGTSNPNLYWYRQAAGRGLQLLFYSVGIGQISSEVPQNLSASRPQDRQFILSSKKLLLSDSGFYLCACQDGEKFIQYFGAGTRLSVL.